The clone carrying this T cell receptor (beta chain) was seen repeatedly, ten times or more. These data come from a study of breast tumors, draining lymph nodes, adjacent tissues. TCRdb analysed the multiplex PCR reads with MiXCR anew, one entry per CDR3 protein. The repertoire holds some 140,000 distinct CDR3 sequences, with around 20% as singletons. Germline V lookup: CDR1 SGHRS, CDR2 YFSETQ. The germline V and J ends were trimmed by 4 bases and 2 bases, with 9 bases remaining between them. The CDR3 has 13 residues. The lymph nodes were axillary draining lymph nodes from breast cancer patients. J is TRBJ1-2 and V is TRBV5-1; D is unresolved. The sample comprised axillary lymph node tissue. The source of this sequence is a female donor with breast cancer. Some clones in this sample may be carry-over from other donors' samples. Written as DNA, the CDR3 is TGCGCCAGCAGCCCGGTACAGAACTATGGCTACACCTTC. Protein product: CASSPVQNYGYTF.